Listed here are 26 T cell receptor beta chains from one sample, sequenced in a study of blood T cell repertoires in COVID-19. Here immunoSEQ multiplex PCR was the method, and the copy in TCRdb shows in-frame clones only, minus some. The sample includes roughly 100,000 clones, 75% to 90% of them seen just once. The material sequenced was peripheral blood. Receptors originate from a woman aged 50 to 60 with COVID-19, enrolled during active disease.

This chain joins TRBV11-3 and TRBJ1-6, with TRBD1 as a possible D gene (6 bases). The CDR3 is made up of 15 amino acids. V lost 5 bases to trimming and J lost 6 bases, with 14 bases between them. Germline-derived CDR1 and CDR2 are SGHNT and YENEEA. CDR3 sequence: CASSPTGQPNSPLHF. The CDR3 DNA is TGTGCCAGCAGCCCTACCGGACAGCCTAATTCACCCCTCCACTTT.

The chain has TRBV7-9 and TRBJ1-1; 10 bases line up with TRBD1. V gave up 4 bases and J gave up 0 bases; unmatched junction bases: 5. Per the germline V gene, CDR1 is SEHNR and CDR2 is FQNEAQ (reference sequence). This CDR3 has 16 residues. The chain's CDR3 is CASSSRDRGLNTEAFF. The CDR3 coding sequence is TGTGCCAGCAGCTCCCGGGACAGGGGACTGAACACTGAAGCTTTCTTT.

The CDR3 spells CASSPRLGEEQYF. The DNA for the CDR3 is TGTGCCAGCAGTCCGAGGCTTGGGGAGGAGCAGTACTTC. The chain carries TRBV6-5 and TRBJ2-7; weak D call: TRBD2 (5 bases). CDR3 size: 13 residues. Germline V CDR1 and CDR2: MNHEY, SVGAGI. Deletions cut 5 bases from V and 7 bases from J, with 15 bases between.

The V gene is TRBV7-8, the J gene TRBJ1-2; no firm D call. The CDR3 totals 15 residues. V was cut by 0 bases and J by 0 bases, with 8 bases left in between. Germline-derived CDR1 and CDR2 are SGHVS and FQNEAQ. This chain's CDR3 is CASSLASSSNYGYTF. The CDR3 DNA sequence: TGTGCCAGCAGCTTAGCGTCCTCGTCTAACTATGGCTACACCTTC. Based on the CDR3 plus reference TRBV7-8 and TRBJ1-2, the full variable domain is GAGVSQSPRYKVAKRGQDVALRCDPISGHVSLFWYQQALGQGPEFLTYFQNEAQLDKSGLPSDRFFAERPEGSVSTLKIQRTQQEDSAVYLCASSLASSSNYGYTFGSGTRLTVV.

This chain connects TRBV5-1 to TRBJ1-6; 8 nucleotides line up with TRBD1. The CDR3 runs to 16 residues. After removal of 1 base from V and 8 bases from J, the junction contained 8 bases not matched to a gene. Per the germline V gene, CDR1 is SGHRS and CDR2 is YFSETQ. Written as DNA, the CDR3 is TGCGCCAGCAGCTTGTTGTCCACAGGGGGTTATTCACCCCTCCACTTT. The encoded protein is CASSLLSTGGYSPLHF.

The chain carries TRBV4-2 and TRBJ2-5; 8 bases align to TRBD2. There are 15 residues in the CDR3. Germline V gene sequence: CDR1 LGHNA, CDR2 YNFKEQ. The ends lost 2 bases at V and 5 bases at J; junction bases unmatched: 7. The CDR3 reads CASSQSGGRDETQYF. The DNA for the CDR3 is TGTGCCAGCAGCCAATCGGGGGGGCGCGATGAGACCCAGTACTTC.

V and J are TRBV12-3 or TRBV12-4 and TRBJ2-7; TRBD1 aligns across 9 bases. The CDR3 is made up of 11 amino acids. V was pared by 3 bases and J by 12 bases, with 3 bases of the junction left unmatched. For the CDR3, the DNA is TGTGCCAGCAGTTTGGGACAGGGAAGGTACTTC. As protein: CASSLGQGRYF.

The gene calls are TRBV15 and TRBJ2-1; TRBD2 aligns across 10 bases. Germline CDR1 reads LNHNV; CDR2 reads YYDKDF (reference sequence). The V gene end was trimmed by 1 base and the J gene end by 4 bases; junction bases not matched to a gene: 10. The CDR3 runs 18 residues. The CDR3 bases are TGTGCCACCAGCAGAGTACCCATACTAGCGGGGAAGTACAATGAGCAGTTCTTC. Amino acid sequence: CATSRVPILAGKYNEQFF.

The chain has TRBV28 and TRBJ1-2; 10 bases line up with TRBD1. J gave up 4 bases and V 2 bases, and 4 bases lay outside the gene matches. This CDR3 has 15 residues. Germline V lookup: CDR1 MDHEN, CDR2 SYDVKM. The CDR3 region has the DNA TGTGCCAGCAGTTTAGGGGGGACAGGGGTCTATGGCTACACCTTC. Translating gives CASSLGGTGVYGYTF.

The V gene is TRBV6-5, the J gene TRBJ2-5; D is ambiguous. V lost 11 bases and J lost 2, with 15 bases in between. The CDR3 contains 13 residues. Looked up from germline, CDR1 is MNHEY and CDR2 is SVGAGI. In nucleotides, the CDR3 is TGTGCCGCCCTCCGAGACTTACAAGAGACCCAGTACTTC. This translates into CAALRDLQETQYF.

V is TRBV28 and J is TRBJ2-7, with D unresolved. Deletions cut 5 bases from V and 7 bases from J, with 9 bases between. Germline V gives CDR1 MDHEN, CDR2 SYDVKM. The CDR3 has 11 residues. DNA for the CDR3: TGTGCCAGCAGTCAAGAGACTGAGCAGTACTTC. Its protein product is CASSQETEQYF.

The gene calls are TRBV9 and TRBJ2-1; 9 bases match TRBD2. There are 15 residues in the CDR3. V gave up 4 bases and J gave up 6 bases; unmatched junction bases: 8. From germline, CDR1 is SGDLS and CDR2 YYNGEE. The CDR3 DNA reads TGTGCCAGCAGCACCCGCGGGGGGGCTGTCAATGAGCAGTTCTTC. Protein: CASSTRGGAVNEQFF.

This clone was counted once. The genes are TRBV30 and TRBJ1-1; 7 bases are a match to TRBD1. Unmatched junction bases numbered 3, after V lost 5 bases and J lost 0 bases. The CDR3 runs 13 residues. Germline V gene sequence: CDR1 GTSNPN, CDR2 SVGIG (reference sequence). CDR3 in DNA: TGTGCCTGGGGGACAGATATGAACACTGAAGCTTTCTTT. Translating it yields CAWGTDMNTEAFF.

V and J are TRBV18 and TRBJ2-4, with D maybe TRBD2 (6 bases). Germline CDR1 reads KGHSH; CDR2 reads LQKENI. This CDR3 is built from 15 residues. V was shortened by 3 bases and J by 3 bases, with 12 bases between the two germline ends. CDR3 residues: CASSPGEDGKNIQYF. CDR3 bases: TGTGCCAGCTCACCTGGGGAGGATGGCAAAAACATTCAGTACTTC.

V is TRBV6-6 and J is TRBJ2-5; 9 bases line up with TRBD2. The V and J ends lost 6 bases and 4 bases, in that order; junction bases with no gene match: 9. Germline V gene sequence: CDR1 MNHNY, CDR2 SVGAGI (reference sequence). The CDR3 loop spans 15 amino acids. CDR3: CASSPTGLALETQYF. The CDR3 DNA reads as TGTGCCAGCAGCCCTACGGGACTAGCTTTAGAGACCCAGTACTTC.

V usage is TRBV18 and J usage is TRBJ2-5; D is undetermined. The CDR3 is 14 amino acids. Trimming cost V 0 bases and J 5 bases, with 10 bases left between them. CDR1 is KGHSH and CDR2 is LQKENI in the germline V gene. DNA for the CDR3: TGTGCCAGCTCACCACCTAATTCCAGGGAGACCCAGTACTTC. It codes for CASSPPNSRETQYF.

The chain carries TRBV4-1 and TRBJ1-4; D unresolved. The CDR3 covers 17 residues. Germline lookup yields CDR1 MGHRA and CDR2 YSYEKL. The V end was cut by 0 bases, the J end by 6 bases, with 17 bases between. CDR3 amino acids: CASSQDRLGRRDEKLFF. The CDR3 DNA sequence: TGCGCCAGCAGCCAAGATCGGCTAGGGAGGCGGGATGAAAAACTGTTTTTT.

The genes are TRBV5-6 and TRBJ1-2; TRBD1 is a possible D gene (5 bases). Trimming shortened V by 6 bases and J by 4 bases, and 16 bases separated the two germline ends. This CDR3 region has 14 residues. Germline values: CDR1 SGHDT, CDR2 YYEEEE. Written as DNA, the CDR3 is TGTGCCAGCACCGAGACAGACCGGGCCTATGGCTACACCTTC. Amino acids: CASTETDRAYGYTF.

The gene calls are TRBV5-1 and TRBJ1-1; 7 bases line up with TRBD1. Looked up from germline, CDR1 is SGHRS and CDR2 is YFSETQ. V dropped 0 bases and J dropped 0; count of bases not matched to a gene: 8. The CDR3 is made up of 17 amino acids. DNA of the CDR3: TGCGCCAGCAGCTTGGGGTCCGGGACAGTAATGAACACTGAAGCTTTCTTT. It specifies CASSLGSGTVMNTEAFF.

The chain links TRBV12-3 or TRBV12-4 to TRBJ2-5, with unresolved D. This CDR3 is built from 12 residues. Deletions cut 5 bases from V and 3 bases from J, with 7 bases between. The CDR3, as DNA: TGTGCCAGCAGTCCAGACAAAGAGACCCAGTACTTC. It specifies CASSPDKETQYF.

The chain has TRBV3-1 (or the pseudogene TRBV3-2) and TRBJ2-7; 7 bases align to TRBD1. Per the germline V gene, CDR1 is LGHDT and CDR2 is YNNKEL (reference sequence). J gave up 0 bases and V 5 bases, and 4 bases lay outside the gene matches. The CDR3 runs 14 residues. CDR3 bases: TGTGCCAGCAGCTTCCGACAGGGCTCCTACGAGCAGTACTTC. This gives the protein CASSFRQGSYEQYF.

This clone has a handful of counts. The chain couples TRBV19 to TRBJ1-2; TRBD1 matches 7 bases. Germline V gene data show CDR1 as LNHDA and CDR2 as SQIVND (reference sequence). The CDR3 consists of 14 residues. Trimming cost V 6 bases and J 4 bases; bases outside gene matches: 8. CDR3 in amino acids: CASRTGTVPYGYTF. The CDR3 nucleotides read TGTGCCAGTAGAACGGGGACAGTACCCTATGGCTACACCTTC.

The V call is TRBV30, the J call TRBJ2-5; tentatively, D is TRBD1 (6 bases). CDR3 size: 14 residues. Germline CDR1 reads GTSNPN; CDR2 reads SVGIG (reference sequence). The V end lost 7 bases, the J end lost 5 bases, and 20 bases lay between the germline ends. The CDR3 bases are TGTGCCTTACAGACAGGAGGTATGAGGGAGACCCAGTACTTC. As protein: CALQTGGMRETQYF.

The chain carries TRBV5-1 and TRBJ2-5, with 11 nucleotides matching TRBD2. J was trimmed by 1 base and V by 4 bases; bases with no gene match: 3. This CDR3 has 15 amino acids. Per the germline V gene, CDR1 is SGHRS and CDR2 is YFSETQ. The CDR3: CASSRTSGSQETQYF. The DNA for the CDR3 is TGCGCCAGCAGCAGGACTAGCGGGTCCCAAGAGACCCAGTACTTC. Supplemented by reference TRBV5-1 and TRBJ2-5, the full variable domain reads KAGVTQTPRYLIKTRGQQVTLSCSPISGHRSVSWYQQTPGQGLQFLFEYFSETQRNKGNFPGRFSGRQFSNSRSEMNVSTLELGDSALYLCASSRTSGSQETQYFGPGTRLLVL.

The chain's CDR3 is CASSFAGVGELFF. The CDR3 DNA reads as TGTGCCAGCAGTTTTGCAGGGGTCGGGGAGCTGTTTTTT. J is TRBJ2-2 and V is TRBV12-3 or TRBV12-4; TRBD1 is a possible D gene (6 bases). The CDR3 runs 13 residues. V lost 3 bases, J lost 7 bases, and 9 bases lay in between.

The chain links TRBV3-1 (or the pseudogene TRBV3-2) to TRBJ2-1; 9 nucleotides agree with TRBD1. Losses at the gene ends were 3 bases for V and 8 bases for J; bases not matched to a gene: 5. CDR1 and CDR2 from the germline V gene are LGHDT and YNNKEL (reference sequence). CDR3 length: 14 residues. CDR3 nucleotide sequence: TGTGCCAGCAGCCAGGGACAGGGAAGGGATGAGCAGTTCTTC. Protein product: CASSQGQGRDEQFF.